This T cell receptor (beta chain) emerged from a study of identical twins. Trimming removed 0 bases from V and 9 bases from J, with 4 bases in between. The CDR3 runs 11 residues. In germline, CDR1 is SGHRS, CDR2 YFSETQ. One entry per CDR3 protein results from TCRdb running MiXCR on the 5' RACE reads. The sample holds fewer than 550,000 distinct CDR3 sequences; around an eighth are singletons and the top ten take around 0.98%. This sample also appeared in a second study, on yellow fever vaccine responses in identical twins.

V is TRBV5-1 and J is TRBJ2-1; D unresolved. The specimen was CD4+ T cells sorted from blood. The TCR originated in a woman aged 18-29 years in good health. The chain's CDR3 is CASSLAFEQFF. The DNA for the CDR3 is TGCGCCAGCAGCTTGGCCTTTGAGCAGTTCTTC.